The sequence of this TCR beta chain was determined in a study of blood T cell repertoires in COVID-19. Study-level background: Sources were T cells, B-cell-depleted T cells, or PBMCs; the material itself was cDNA or gDNA.

Across about two dozen US areas, participants ranged in age from about 18 to 89 years. Participants reported their clinical history, and cohort assignment relied on those reports. This CDR3 is 11 amino acids long. Trimming stripped 8 bases from V and 7 bases from J, with 11 bases between. The germline CDR1 and CDR2 sequences are MNHEY and SVGAGI. Generated by immunoSEQ multiplex PCR, the TCRdb table keeps only in-frame clones and is missing some. The sample consists of about half a million clones, 88% of them appearing once. Sequenced: PBMCs or T cells enriched from blood (not recorded which). The chain links TRBV6-5 to TRBJ2-5; weak D call: TRBD2 (5 bases). This receptor was identified in a woman aged 60-75 years who had recovered from COVID-19. CDR3 protein: CASFRDGTQYF. CDR3 nucleotides: TGTGCCAGCTTCCGGGATGGGACCCAGTACTTC.